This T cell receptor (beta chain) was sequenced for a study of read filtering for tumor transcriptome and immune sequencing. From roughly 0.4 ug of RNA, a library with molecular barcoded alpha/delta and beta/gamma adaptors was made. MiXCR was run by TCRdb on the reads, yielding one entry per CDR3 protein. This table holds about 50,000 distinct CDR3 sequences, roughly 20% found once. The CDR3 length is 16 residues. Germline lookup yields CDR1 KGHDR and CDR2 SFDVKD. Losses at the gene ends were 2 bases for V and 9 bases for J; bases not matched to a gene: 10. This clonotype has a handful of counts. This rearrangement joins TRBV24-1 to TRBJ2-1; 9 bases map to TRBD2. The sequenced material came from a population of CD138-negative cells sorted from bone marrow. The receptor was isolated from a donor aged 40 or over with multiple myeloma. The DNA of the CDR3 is TGTGCCACCAGTGATTCGGGGACGGGCGGGAGGGTTGAGCAGTTCTTC. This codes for CATSDSGTGGRVEQFF.